This TCR beta chain was recovered during a study of blood T cell repertoires in COVID-19. TCRdb keeps only in-frame clones here, not all; method: immunoSEQ multiplex PCR. The profile shows some 200,000 clones, 70% to 90% of them singletons. Trimming took off 3 bases at V and 2 bases at J, with 9 bases between the two ends. There are 14 residues in the CDR3. Per the germline V gene, CDR1 is KGHDR and CDR2 is SFDVKD. V gene TRBV24-1 combines with J gene TRBJ1-2; D is unclear. The sequenced material came from peripheral blood. The receptor was derived from a man aged 55 to 69 with COVID-19, enrolled during active disease. CDR3 residues: CATSDPDKNYGYTF. CDR3 sequence (DNA): TGTGCCACCAGTGATCCAGACAAGAACTATGGCTACACCTTC.